This T cell receptor (beta chain) is from a study of identical twins. Findings and limits, study-wide: Cord blood beta clonotypes present at high abundance carried fewer insertions; no such pattern appeared in memory repertoires. Cross-sectional statistics underpinned the conclusions; the same donors were not followed.

Template switching added a universal primer site, and cDNA bore unique molecular identifiers. TCRdb independently ran MiXCR on the 5' RACE reads; one entry per CDR3 protein. Of over 200,000 distinct CDR3 sequences in the sample, around a tenth were seen once. Only healthy Caucasians were enrolled as donors. This clonotype was seen only a few times. What it binds is unknown. The junction had 14 bases not matched to a gene; V was cut back by 6 bases and J by 2 bases. Germline V gene data show CDR1 as KGHSH and CDR2 as LQKENI. This CDR3 comprises 17 residues. The receptor's source is a young woman in good health. This rearrangement joins TRBV18 to TRBJ2-7, with 9 bases that match TRBD1. Sequenced sample: memory (CD45RO+) T cells sorted from blood. The CDR3 loop reads CASSSGQGSGGAYEQYF. CDR3 DNA: TGTGCCAGCTCGTCCGGACAGGGGTCCGGAGGGGCCTACGAGCAGTACTTC.